The clone carrying this T cell receptor (beta chain) was detected once. Its matching antigen is unknown. This record comes from a study of T cells after posttransplantation cyclophosphamide. CDR3 length equals 14 residues. After removal of 6 bases from V and 0 bases from J, the junction contained 4 bases not matched to a gene. Germline V gives CDR1 SGDLS, CDR2 YYNGEE. The method was immunoSEQ multiplex PCR; TCRdb's version includes in-frame clones alone and lacks a portion of them. This sample has over 10,000 clones, with about 81% found just once. Methotrexate plus calcineurin inhibitor accompanied controls' myeloablative marrow transplants; sampling was 1 year later. Study-level results: Donor CD8+ memory clones often dominated recipient blood repertoires at later times. Tissue-infiltrating T cells from skin or gut overlapped little with blood T cells.

This specimen was PBMCs, taken 367 days after allogeneic stem cell transplant with calcineurin inhibitor and methotrexate. The rearrangement joins TRBV9 to TRBJ2-3, with 7 bases fitting TRBD2. The TCR originated in a male patient aged 25-45 years who received an allogeneic stem cell transplant from an unrelated donor, was CMV-positive, and had acute GVHD only. A subset of T cells may come from the graft donor. CDR3 sequence: CASTPSGSTDTQYF. In DNA form, the CDR3 reads TGTGCCAGCACTCCTAGCGGTAGCACAGATACGCAGTATTTT.